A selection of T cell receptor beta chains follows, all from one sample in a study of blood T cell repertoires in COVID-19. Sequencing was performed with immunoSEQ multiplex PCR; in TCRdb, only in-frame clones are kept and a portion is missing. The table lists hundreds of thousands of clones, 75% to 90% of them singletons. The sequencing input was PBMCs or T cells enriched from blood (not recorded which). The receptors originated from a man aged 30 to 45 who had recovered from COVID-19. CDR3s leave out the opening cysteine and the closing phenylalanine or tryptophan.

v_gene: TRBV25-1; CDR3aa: ASSDPGYGYT
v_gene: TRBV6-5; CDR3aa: ASRARGAEQY
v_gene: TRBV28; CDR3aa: ASSPFNELF
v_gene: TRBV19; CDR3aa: ASSVRDRGPNYGYT
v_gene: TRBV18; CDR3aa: ASSPEGSYYGYT
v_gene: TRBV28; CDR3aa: ASSFRTAHSNSPLH
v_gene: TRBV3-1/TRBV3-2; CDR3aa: ATSSGLYEQY
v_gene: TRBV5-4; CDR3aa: ASGRTGDNSPLH
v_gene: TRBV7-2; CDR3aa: ASTVMTGVTEAF
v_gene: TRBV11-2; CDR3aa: ASSSPARTSGRYNEQF
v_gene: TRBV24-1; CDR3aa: ATSNGNYGYT
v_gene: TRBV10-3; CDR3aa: AISEMMGQGLFEQY
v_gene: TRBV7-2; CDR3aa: ASSPGTIYGYT
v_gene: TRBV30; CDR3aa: AWTLAGSNQPQH
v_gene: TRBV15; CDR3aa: ATSRDGRRGYT
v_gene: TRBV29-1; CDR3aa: SVEDLRTYGYT
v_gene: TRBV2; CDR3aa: ASSAITGRGQPQH
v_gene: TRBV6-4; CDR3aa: ASATGFGQPQH
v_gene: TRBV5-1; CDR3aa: ATSRGGMNTEAF
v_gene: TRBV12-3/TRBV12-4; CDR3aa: ASTKLRQPQH
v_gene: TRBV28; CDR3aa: ASRGYFGQPNYGYT
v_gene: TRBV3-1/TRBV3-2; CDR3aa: ASSHRSGGSGANVLT
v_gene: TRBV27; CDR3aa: ASSRNAGQGINQPQH
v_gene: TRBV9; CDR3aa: ASSVAAGVPF
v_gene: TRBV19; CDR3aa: ASSIQVNTEAF
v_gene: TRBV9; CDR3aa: ASSVTGTSGNNEQF
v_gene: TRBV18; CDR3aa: ASSLNQPQH
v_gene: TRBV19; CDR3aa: ATRRGGNNEQF
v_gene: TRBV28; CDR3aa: ASRRAGQGRDTEAF
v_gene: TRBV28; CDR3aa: ASTYLRSEDTQY
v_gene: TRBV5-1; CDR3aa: ASSRVRGFQETQY
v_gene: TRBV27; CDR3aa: ASSFPGGTDTQY
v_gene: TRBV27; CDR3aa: ASRRDRGNTEAF
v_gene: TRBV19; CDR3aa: ASSPGLYYGIQETQY
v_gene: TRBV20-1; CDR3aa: SASFGRVYDEQY
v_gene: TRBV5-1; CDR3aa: ASSLGQSNTEAF
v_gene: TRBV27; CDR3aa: ASRLAGAHTGELF
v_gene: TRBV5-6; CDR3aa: ASSLSGHTNEKLF
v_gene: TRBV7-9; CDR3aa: ASSYLGTEKLF
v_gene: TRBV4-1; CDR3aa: ASSQDGTGFQPQH
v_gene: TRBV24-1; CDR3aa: ATSSAGISEAF
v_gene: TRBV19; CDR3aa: ASSSDRQYEQY
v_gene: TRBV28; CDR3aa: ASSRAGGTYNEQF
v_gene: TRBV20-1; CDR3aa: SASAFAGQAPNEKLF
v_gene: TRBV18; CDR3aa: ASSAGRAGGLDEQF
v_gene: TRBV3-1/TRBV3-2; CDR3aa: ASSQSGAYEQY
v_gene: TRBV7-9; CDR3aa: ASSQNRVPREAF
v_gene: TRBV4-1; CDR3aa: ASSRLPGTSVETQY
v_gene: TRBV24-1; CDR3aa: ATSDVTGVSGANVLT